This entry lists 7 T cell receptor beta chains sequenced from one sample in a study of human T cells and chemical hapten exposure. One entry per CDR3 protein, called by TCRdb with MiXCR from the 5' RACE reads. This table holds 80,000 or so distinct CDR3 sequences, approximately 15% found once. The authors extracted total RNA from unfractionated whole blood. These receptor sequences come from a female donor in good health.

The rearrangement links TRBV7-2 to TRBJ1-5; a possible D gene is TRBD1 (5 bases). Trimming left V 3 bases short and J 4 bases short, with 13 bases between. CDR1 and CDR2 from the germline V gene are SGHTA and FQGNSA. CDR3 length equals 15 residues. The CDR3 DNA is TGTGCCAGCAGCTTGGGGCAGGGAATGAATCAGCCCCAGCATTTT. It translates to CASSLGQGMNQPQHF.

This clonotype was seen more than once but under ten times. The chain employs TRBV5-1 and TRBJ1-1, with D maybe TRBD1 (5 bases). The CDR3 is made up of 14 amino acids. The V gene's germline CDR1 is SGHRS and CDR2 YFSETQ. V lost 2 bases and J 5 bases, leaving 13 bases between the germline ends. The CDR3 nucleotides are TGCGCCAGCAGCTTAGAGGGAGGGGAGACTGAAGCTTTCTTT. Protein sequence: CASSLEGGETEAFF. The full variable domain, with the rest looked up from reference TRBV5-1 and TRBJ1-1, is KAGVTQTPRYLIKTRGQQVTLSCSPISGHRSVSWYQQTPGQGLQFLFEYFSETQRNKGNFPGRFSGRQFSNSRSEMNVSTLELGDSALYLCASSLEGGETEAFFGQGTRLTVV.

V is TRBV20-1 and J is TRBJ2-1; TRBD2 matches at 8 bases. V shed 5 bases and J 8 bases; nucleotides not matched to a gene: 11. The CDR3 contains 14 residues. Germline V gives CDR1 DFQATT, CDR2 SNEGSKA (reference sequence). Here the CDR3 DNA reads TGCAGTGCTTCCGAAGCGGGAGCTTTCGATGAGCAGTTCTTC. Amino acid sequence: CSASEAGAFDEQFF.

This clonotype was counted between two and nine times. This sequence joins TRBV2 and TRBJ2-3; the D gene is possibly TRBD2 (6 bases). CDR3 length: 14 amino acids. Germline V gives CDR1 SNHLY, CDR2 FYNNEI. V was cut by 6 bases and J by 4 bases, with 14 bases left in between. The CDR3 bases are TGTGCCAGCAGAGAGAAAACTAGCTCAGATACGCAGTATTTT. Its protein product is CASREKTSSDTQYF.

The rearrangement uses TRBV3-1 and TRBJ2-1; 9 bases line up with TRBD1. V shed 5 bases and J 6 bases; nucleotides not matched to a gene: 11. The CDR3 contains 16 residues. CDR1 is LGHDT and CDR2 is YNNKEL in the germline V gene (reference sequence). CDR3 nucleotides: TGTGCCAGCAGCGCCGGAGACAGGGGGGAGTCCAATGAGCAGTTCTTC. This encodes CASSAGDRGESNEQFF.

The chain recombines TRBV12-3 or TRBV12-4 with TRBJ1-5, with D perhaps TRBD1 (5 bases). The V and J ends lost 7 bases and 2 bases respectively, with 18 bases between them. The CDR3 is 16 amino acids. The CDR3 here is CASTLDSAVGNQPQHF. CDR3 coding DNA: TGTGCCAGCACCCTAGACAGCGCAGTAGGCAATCAGCCCCAGCATTTT.

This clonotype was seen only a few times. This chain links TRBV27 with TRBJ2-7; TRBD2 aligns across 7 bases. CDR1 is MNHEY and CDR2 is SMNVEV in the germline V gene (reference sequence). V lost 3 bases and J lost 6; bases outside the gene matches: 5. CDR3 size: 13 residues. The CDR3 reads CASSLDGGSEQYF. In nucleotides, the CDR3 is TGTGCCAGCAGTTTGGACGGGGGGTCCGAGCAGTACTTC.